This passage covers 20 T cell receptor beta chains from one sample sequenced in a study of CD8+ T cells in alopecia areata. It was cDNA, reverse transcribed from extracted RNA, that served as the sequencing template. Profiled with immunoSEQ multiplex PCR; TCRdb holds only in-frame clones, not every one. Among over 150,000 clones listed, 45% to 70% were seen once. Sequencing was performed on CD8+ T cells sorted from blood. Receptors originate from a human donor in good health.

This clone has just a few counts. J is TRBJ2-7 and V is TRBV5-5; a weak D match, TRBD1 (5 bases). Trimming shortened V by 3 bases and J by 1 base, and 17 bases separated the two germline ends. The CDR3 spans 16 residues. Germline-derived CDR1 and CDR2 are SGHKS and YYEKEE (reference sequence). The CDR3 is CASSSQPTVDSYEQYF. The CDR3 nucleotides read TGTGCCAGCAGCTCACAACCGACAGTGGATTCCTACGAGCAGTACTTC.

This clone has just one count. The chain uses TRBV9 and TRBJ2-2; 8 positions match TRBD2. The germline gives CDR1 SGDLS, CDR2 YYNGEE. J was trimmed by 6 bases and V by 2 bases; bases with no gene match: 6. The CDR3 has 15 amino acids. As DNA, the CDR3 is TGTGCCAGCAGCGTGGGACTAGGGAGTTCCGGGGAGCTGTTTTTT. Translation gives CASSVGLGSSGELFF.

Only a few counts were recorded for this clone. Here the CDR3 DNA reads TGTGCCAGCAGCTTAAGGACGGGGGCTCATGGCTACACCTTC. Translating it yields CASSLRTGAHGYTF. This chain links TRBV13 with TRBJ1-2; tentatively, D is TRBD1 (6 bases). CDR1 is PRHDT, CDR2 FYEKMQ, per germline (reference sequence). The V end lost 2 bases, the J end lost 6 bases, and 13 bases lay between the germline ends. The CDR3 runs to 14 residues.

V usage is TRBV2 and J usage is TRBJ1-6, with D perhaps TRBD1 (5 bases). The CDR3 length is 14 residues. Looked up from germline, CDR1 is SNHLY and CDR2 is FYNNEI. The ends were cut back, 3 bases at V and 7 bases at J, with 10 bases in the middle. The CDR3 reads CASSDTRTNSPLHF. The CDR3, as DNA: TGTGCCAGCAGTGATACCCGGACAAATTCACCCCTCCACTTT.

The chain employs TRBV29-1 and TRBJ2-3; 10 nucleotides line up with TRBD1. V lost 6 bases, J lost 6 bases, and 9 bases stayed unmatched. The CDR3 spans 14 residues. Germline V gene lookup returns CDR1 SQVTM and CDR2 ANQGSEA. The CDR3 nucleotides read TGCAGCGTCGCCGGGACAGGGGATTTTGATACGCAGTATTTT. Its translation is CSVAGTGDFDTQYF.

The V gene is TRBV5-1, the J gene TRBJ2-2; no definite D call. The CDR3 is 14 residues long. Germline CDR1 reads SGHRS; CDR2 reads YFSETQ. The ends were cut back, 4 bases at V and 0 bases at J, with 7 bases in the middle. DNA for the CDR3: TGCGCCAGCAGCACCGTATCGAACACCGGGGAGCTGTTTTTT. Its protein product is CASSTVSNTGELFF.

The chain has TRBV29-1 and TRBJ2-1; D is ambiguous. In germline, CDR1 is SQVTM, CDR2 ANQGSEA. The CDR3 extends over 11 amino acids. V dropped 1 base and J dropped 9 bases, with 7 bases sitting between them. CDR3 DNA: TGCAGCGTTGAAGGCGTCGGTGAGCAGTTCTTC. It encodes CSVEGVGEQFF.

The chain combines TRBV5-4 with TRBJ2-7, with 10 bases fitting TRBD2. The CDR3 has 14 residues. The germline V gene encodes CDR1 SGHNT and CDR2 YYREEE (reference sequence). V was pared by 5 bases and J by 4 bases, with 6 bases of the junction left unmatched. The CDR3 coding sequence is TGTGCCAGCAGGGCTAGCGGGGGAGGGTACGAGCAGTACTTC. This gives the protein CASRASGGGYEQYF.

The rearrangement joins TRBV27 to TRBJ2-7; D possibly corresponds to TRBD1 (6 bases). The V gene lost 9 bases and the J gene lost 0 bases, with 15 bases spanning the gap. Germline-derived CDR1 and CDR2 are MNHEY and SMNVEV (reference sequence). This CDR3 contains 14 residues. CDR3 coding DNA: TGTGCCAGTTCCCCGAGGGGGACCTCCTACGAGCAGTACTTC. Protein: CASSPRGTSYEQYF.

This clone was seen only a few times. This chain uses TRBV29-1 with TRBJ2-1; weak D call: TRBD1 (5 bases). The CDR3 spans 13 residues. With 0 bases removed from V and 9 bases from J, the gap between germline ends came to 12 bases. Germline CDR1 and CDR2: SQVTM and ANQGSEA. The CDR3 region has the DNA TGCAGCGTTGAAGATTCAGGGTCGGGTGAGCAGTTCTTC. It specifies CSVEDSGSGEQFF.

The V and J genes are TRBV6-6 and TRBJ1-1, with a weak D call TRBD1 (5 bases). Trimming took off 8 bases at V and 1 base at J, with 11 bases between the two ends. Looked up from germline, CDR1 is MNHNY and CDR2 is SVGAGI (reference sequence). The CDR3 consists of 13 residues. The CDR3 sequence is CASSGGSNTEAFF. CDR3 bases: TGTGCCAGCTCGGGGGGGTCGAACACTGAAGCTTTCTTT.

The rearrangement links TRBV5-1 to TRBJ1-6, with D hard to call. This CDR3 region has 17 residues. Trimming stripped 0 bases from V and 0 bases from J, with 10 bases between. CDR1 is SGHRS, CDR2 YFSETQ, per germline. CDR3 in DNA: TGCGCCAGCAGCTTGGGGCTAGAAAGCTCCTATAATTCACCCCTCCACTTT. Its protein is CASSLGLESSYNSPLHF. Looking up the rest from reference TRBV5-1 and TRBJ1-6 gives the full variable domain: KAGVTQTPRYLIKTRGQQVTLSCSPISGHRSVSWYQQTPGQGLQFLFEYFSETQRNKGNFPGRFSGRQFSNSRSEMNVSTLELGDSALYLCASSLGLESSYNSPLHFGNGTRLTVT.

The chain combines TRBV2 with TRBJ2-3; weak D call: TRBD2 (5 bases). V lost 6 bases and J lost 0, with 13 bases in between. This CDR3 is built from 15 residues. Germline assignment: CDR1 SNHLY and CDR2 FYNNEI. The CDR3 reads CASSNGLSSTDTQYF. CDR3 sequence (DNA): TGTGCCAGCAGCAACGGACTTTCTAGCACAGATACGCAGTATTTT.

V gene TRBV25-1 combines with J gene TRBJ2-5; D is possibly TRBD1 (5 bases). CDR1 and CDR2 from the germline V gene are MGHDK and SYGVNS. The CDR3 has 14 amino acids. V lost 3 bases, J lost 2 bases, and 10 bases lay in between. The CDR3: CASSDKGWQETQYF. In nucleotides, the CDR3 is TGTGCCAGCAGTGATAAGGGGTGGCAAGAGACCCAGTACTTC. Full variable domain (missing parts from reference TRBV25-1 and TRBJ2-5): EADIYQTPRYLVIGTGKKITLECSQTMGHDKMYWYQQDPGMELHLIHYSYGVNSTEKGDLSSESTVSRIRTEHFPLTLESARPSHTSQYLCASSDKGWQETQYFGPGTRLLVL.

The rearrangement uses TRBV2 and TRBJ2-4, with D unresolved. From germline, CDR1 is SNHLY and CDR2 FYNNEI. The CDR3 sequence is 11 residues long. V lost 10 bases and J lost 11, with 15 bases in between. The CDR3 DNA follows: TGTGCCACCGTGTGGGCCGAGGTTCAGTACTTC. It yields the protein CATVWAEVQYF.

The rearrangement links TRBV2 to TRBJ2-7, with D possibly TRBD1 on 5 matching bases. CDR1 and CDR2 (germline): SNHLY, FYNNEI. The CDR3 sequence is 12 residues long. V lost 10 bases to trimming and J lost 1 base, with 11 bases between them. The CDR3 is CATSRQSYEQYF. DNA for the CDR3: TGTGCCACCAGCCGACAGTCCTACGAGCAGTACTTC.

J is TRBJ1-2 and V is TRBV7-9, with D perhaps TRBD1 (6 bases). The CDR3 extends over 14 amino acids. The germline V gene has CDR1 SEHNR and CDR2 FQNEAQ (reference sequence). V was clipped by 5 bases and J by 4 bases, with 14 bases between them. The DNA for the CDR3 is TGTGCCAGCAGCCTCGTAGGGGGTTCCTATGGCTACACCTTC. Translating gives CASSLVGGSYGYTF.

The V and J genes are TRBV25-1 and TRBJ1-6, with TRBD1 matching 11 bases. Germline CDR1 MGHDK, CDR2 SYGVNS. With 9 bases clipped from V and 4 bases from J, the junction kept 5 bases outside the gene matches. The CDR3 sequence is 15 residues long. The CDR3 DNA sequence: TGTGCCAGTAGCGGACAGGGGGCTTATAATTCACCCCTCCACTTT. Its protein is CASSGQGAYNSPLHF.

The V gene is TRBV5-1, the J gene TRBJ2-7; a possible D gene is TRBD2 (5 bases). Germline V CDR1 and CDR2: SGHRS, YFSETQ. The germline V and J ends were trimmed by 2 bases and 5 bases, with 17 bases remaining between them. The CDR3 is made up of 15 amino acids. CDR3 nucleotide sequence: TGCGCCAGCAGCTTCGGTTGGACTCTCGGGCACGAGCAGTACTTC. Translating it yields CASSFGWTLGHEQYF.

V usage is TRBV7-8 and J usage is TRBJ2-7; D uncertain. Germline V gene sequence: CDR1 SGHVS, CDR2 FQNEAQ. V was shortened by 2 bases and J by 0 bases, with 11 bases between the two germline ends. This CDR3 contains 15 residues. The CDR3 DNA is TGTGCCAGCAGCTTATATGCAGGTAGCTCCTACGAGCAGTACTTC. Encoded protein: CASSLYAGSSYEQYF.